Listed here are 3 T cell receptor beta chains from one sample, sequenced in a study of T cells after yellow fever vaccination. TCRdb independently ran MiXCR on the 5' RACE reads; one entry per CDR3 protein. In the table there are 400,000 to 650,000 distinct CDR3 sequences, 20% to 25% of which are singletons. The sample consisted of PBMCs, taken approximately 22 days after the first yellow fever vaccination. All receptors come from a man younger than 35 who received the YFV17D yellow fever vaccine.

The rearrangement joins TRBV5-4 to TRBJ2-3; 9 bases line up with TRBD2. The CDR3 has 15 amino acids. After removal of 4 bases from V and 3 bases from J, the junction contained 6 bases not matched to a gene. CDR1 SGHNT and CDR2 YYREEE come from the germline V gene (reference sequence). The CDR3 bases are TGTGCCAGCAGCGCGGGACTAGCCTTTACAGATACGCAGTATTTT. Translating gives CASSAGLAFTDTQYF.

The chain combines TRBV11-2 with TRBJ2-2; 12 bases fit TRBD2. The germline gives CDR1 SGHAT, CDR2 FQNNGV. V lost 4 bases to trimming and J lost 5 bases; unmatched junction nucleotides: 11. The CDR3 runs 18 residues. This chain's CDR3 is CASSSLLAGGTLTGELFF. The CDR3 bases are TGTGCCAGCAGCTCCTTACTAGCGGGGGGCACCCTGACCGGGGAGCTGTTTTTT.

A few counts support this clonotype. The chain is built from TRBV20-1 and TRBJ1-4; no firm D call. The ends were cut back, 2 bases at V and 5 bases at J, with 9 bases in the middle. The CDR3 is 13 residues long. The germline V gene has CDR1 DFQATT and CDR2 SNEGSKA (reference sequence). CDR3 sequence: CSARNVPNEKLFF. Here the CDR3 DNA reads TGCAGTGCTAGAAACGTACCCAATGAAAAACTGTTTTTT.